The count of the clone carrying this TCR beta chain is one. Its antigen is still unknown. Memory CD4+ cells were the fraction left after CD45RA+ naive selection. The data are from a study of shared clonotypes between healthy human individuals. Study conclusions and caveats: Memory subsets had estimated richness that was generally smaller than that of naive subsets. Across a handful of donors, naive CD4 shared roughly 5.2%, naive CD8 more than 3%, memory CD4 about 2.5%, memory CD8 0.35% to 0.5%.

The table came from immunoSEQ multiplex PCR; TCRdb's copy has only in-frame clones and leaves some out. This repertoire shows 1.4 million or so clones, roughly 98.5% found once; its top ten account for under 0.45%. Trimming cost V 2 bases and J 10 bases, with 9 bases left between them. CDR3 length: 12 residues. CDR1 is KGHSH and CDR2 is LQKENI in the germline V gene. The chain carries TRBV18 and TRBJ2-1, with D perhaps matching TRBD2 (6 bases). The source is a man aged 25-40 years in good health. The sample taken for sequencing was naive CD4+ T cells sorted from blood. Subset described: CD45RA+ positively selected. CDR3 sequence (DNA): TGTGCCAGCTCACCAGCGGGGAAGGAGCAGTTCTTC. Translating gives CASSPAGKEQFF.